This TCR beta chain was obtained from a study of response to subunit inactivated influenza vaccine listed by TCRdb under 2018. As for the study more broadly: Deep quantitative T cell receptor repertoire profiling was used in the study to track responses to a trivalent subunit inactivated influenza vaccine. The investigation overall reported the following: The authors proposed that each seasonal influenza vaccination may bring in only a limited number of new T cells.

There are 13 amino acids in the CDR3, from cysteine to phenylalanine inclusive. Solely the CDR3 DNA is kept, with 39 bases framed from the first base. The germline V gene gives CDR1 as SQVTM and CDR2 as ANQGSEA. V is pared back by 8 bases and J by 2 bases, with 15 bases lying between the germline termini. As concerns this clonotype: The antigen it recognizes is unknown. One base away there is no much larger clone; base qualities are not given.

The intended sense of this specimen's time point label: around 42 days after influenza vaccine administration. To prepare the library, RT-PCR was applied. Sequencing used an Illumina HiSeq 2500. The public reads were run again by TCRdb, first through fastp at Q25 and then through MiXCR, and only productive beta chains were kept. Every distinct CDR3 protein forms one entry, paired with its most common genes and DNA. Counted in this sample were over 450,000 distinct CDR3 sequences; 10% to 15% of them appeared once. The ten largest clonotypes hold around 13% of the sample. This clonotype originated in a man aged 45 to 65 who received an inactivated influenza vaccine. Donor details come from another sample of the same person, matched by shared clones. The starting material was PBMCs from blood, obtained more than 35 days after vaccination. The chain couples TRBV29-1 to TRBJ1-1; no D gene call is confident. The base sequence is TGCAGCTTGTCGGACGGAACAAACACTGAAGCTTTCTTT. Translated, this gives CSLSDGTNTEAFF.